The source of this TCR beta chain is a study of cytomegalovirus exposure and HLA in healthy donors. Study conclusions and caveats: Among donors in an Asian-associated ancestry cluster, a later analysis reportedly found fewer N-insertions than the roughly 610-donor mean. Despite most TCR sequences being rare, some public TCRs occurred in many donors.

With 60 Vbeta and 13 Jbeta primers, the PCR was carried out. The method was immunoSEQ multiplex PCR; TCRdb's version includes in-frame clones alone and lacks a portion of them. Among 310,000 or so clones listed, about 90% were seen once. A note on this clone: Antigen specificity is unknown.

Trimming took 3 bases from V and 6 from J; bases not matched to a gene: 6. CDR1 and CDR2 from the germline V gene are SEHNR and FQNEAQ (reference sequence). This CDR3 contains 14 residues. The material sequenced was PBMCs. This TCR came from a woman aged 18-29 years in good health and CMV-seronegative. The chain links TRBV7-9 to TRBJ1-2, with 8 bases fitting TRBD1. The chain's CDR3 is CASSLSRGRDGYTF. CDR3 nucleotides: TGTGCCAGCAGCTTGTCCAGGGGGCGGGATGGCTACACCTTC.